This is a list of T cell receptor beta chains from one sample in a study of cytomegalovirus exposure and HLA in healthy donors. Only in-frame clones appear in the TCRdb table, and some are missing; sequencing was by immunoSEQ multiplex PCR. The table has about 87,000 clones, roughly 72% seen once. The sample consisted of PBMCs. The receptors come from a man aged 25 to 45 in good health and CMV-seropositive. CDR3s include the opening cysteine and the closing phenylalanine or tryptophan. Each record gives: V gene, CDR3 protein.

v_call: TRBV5-1; cdr3_aa: CASSLVGGRNTEAFF
v_call: TRBV5-4; cdr3_aa: CASSLRVLTEGGEAFF
v_call: TRBV18; cdr3_aa: CASSRQLLTTSGANVLTF
v_call: TRBV6-5; cdr3_aa: CASSYSTGFGYTF
v_call: TRBV5-4; cdr3_aa: CASSHTTAYEQYF
v_call: TRBV7-2; cdr3_aa: CASSPTRGTEAFF
v_call: TRBV5-1; cdr3_aa: CASSLTGGGESYEQYF
v_call: TRBV18; cdr3_aa: CASSPDWRETQYF
v_call: TRBV7-6; cdr3_aa: CASSWGVGLHSGNTIYF
v_call: TRBV7-9; cdr3_aa: CASSLKGALIADTQYF
v_call: TRBV6-1; cdr3_aa: CASSDRYNEQYF
v_call: TRBV19; cdr3_aa: CASSIGASGSYEQYF
v_call: TRBV4-1; cdr3_aa: CASSQAGQGIERGSYNEQFF
v_call: TRBV5-4; cdr3_aa: CASSLGGSGEKLFF
v_call: TRBV2; cdr3_aa: CASGRIVEGDGYTF
v_call: TRBV7-9; cdr3_aa: CASGGRATNTGELFF
v_call: TRBV5-1; cdr3_aa: CASSPAQGTSSGYTF
v_call: TRBV14; cdr3_aa: CASSALSSYNSPLHF
v_call: TRBV5-4; cdr3_aa: CASSTGQGAATEAFF
v_call: TRBV5-4; cdr3_aa: CASRDGQGGTEAFF
v_call: TRBV6-5; cdr3_aa: CASSYSRRGDYEQYF
v_call: TRBV5-1; cdr3_aa: CASSLGNSGVEAFF
v_call: TRBV27; cdr3_aa: CASSQRQGGSPQHF
v_call: TRBV2; cdr3_aa: CASTAETGSYEQYF
v_call: TRBV11-2; cdr3_aa: CASSLVGTGDSPLHF
v_call: TRBV28; cdr3_aa: CASSLLAMDRRRETQYF
v_call: TRBV30; cdr3_aa: CAWSASFTGTSGIYEQYF
v_call: TRBV2; cdr3_aa: CASKGAYSNQPQHF
v_call: TRBV28; cdr3_aa: CASSPTGGWFYEQYF
v_call: TRBV29-1; cdr3_aa: CSVPGGDPYEQYF
v_call: TRBV29-1; cdr3_aa: CSAVNPDRANEQFF